This section outlines one T cell receptor beta chain sequence together with its context. The target antigen is unknown. CDR3 length equals 12 residues. Germline V gene sequence: CDR1 SEHNR, CDR2 FQNEAQ (reference sequence). The ends were cut back, 4 bases at V and 2 bases at J, with 6 bases in the middle. This sample was taken from a study of T cell responses to AZD1222 COVID-19 vaccine. Findings of the study overall: In a largely white British group with more females than males, clonal diversity was possibly underestimated.

Here immunoSEQ multiplex PCR was the method, and the copy in TCRdb shows in-frame clones only, minus some. The data hold about 90,000 clones, with around nine tenths observed a single time. Sequenced here: peripheral blood, sampled on day 0 of AZD1222 vaccination. The clonotype originates from an adult in good health. The chain combines TRBV7-9 with TRBJ2-7; the D is unclear. CDR3 DNA: TGTGCCAGCAGCTGGGGTGCCTACGAGCAGTACTTC. Protein sequence: CASSWGAYEQYF.